These 15 T cell receptor beta chains were all obtained from the same sample, sequenced in a study of CD8 T cells in ankylosing spondylitis (dated by TCRdb to about 2017). Library prep was done by 5' RACE. Sequencing took place on an Illumina HiSeq 2500. TCRdb applied fastp at Q25 and MiXCR to the public reads, then kept only in-frame beta chains. Identical CDR3 protein sequences are pooled into one entry, listed with their most common genes and DNA. A total of 300,000 to 350,000 distinct CDR3 sequences appear in this sample, roughly 14% of them only once. The ten largest account for approximately 1% of the sample. The sample consisted of blood, either unsorted or a sorted T cell fraction (not recorded which). The origin of the receptors is a male donor with ankylosing spondylitis or in good health (not recorded which).

The gene calls are TRBV2 and TRBJ2-3; no clear D. Trimming cost V 2 bases and J 0 bases, with 9 bases left between them. The germline V gene encodes CDR1 SNHLY and CDR2 FYNNEI. The CDR3 runs to 15 residues. The CDR3 DNA is TGTGCCAGCAGTGAAATGTTGGATAGCACAGATACGCAGTATTTT. It codes for CASSEMLDSTDTQYF.

This clonotype was seen a handful of times. The chain has TRBV11-2 and TRBJ2-3; D gene unclear. The CDR3 extends over 12 amino acids. V lost 1 base and J 7 bases, leaving 6 bases between the germline ends. The V gene's germline CDR1 is SGHAT and CDR2 FQNNGV. The CDR3 nucleotides are TGTGCCAGCAGCTTAGTCTACCATACGCAGTATTTT. Translated, it gives CASSLVYHTQYF.

This clonotype was detected only a few times. The chain is built from TRBV11-2 and TRBJ2-2; D unclear. Germline lookup yields CDR1 SGHAT and CDR2 FQNNGV. The CDR3 has 14 amino acids. Trimming stripped 5 bases from V and 2 bases from J, with 9 bases between. CDR3 nucleotides: TGTGCCAGCAGCCCCAGGAGCAACACCGGGGAGCTGTTTTTT. Protein product: CASSPRSNTGELFF.

This clonotype was recorded a few times. The V call is TRBV20-1, the J call TRBJ1-1; no reliable D call. This CDR3 spans 10 amino acids. V lost 3 bases, J lost 7 bases, and 6 bases lay in between. Germline V CDR1 and CDR2: DFQATT, SNEGSKA (reference sequence). The CDR3 DNA sequence: TGCAGTGCTAGTCGGGTTGAAGCTTTCTTT. Translating it yields CSASRVEAFF.

The chain carries TRBV29-1 and TRBJ1-1; 9 bases map to TRBD1. In germline, CDR1 is SQVTM, CDR2 ANQGSEA. The CDR3 runs 12 residues. After removal of 4 bases from V and 11 bases from J, the junction contained 8 bases not matched to a gene. DNA of the CDR3: TGCAGCGTTGGGGACAGGGATTCGGGGGCTTTCTTT. It encodes CSVGDRDSGAFF.

This clonotype showed up just a few times. V gene TRBV6-1 combines with J gene TRBJ1-4; 8 positions match TRBD1. The CDR3 spans 16 residues. The V gene end was trimmed by 6 bases and the J gene end by 3 bases; junction bases not matched to a gene: 9. Germline assignment: CDR1 MNHNS and CDR2 SASEGT. CDR3 bases: TGTGCCAGCAGCTCTGGACAGGGTGCAGCTAATGAAAAACTGTTTTTT. Protein sequence: CASSSGQGAANEKLFF.

This clonotype was seen repeatedly, ten times or more. The chain joins TRBV5-1 to TRBJ2-2; 10 bases are a match to TRBD2. Trimming removed 4 bases from V and 3 bases from J; junction bases left unmatched: 3. The CDR3 has 15 amino acids. Germline V gene lookup returns CDR1 SGHRS and CDR2 YFSETQ. CDR3 DNA sequence: TGCGCCAGCAGCCGGAGCGGGAGGGACACCGGGGAGCTGTTTTTT. Amino acid sequence: CASSRSGRDTGELFF. The variable domain in full, completed from reference TRBV5-1 and TRBJ2-2, reads KAGVTQTPRYLIKTRGQQVTLSCSPISGHRSVSWYQQTPGQGLQFLFEYFSETQRNKGNFPGRFSGRQFSNSRSEMNVSTLELGDSALYLCASSRSGRDTGELFFGEGSRLTVL.

This clonotype was observed a few times. The chain carries TRBV18 and TRBJ2-1; 7 positions agree with TRBD2. This CDR3 has 14 amino acids. The germline V gene has CDR1 KGHSH and CDR2 LQKENI. The V segment lost 8 bases and the J segment 0 bases; nucleotides outside the gene matches: 4. This CDR3 reads CASRGVSSYNEQFF. CDR3 DNA: TGTGCCAGCCGGGGGGTCAGCTCCTACAATGAGCAGTTCTTC.

This clonotype occurred a few times. V and J are TRBV5-8 and TRBJ1-1; 7 bases match TRBD1. CDR3 size: 14 residues. The V gene's germline CDR1 is SGHTS and CDR2 YDEGEE. Trimming cost V 5 bases and J 6 bases; bases outside gene matches: 10. The CDR3 protein is CASRGTALGPEAFF. CDR3 nucleotides: TGTGCCAGCAGGGGGACAGCCCTCGGCCCTGAAGCTTTCTTT.

The CDR3 DNA follows: TGCAGTGCTAGGGTTCTAGCGGGGGGGCTAAATACGCAGTATTTT. Translated: CSARVLAGGLNTQYF. The chain links TRBV20-1 to TRBJ2-3; 12 nucleotides agree with TRBD2. V was clipped by 3 bases and J by 7 bases; unmatched bases: 8. The CDR3 covers 15 residues. In germline, CDR1 is DFQATT, CDR2 SNEGSKA (reference sequence).

The V gene is TRBV20-1, the J gene TRBJ2-1, with TRBD1 matching 8 bases. CDR3 length equals 13 residues. The trim removed 5 bases at V and 8 bases at J, leaving 8 bases unmatched. CDR1 is DFQATT, CDR2 SNEGSKA, per germline (reference sequence). CDR3 coding DNA: TGCAGTGCTGGTTGGACAGGGAAGGATGAGCAGTTCTTC. It yields the protein CSAGWTGKDEQFF.

This clonotype was seen a handful of times. V is TRBV6-1 and J is TRBJ2-7; either TRBD1 or TRBD2 may supply D (5 bases each). From germline, CDR1 is MNHNS and CDR2 SASEGT. The CDR3 contains 16 residues. The V end was cut by 5 bases, the J end by 7 bases, with 24 bases between. In nucleotides, the CDR3 is TGTGCCAGCAGTACCTTCCGGGACCGCAGAAGGAGAGAGCAGTACTTC. As protein: CASSTFRDRRRREQYF.

The V gene is TRBV18, the J gene TRBJ1-1; D perhaps matches TRBD1 (5 bases). V lost 4 bases to trimming and J lost 0 bases, with 9 bases between them. Germline assignment: CDR1 KGHSH and CDR2 LQKENI. The CDR3 covers 14 residues. CDR3 nucleotide sequence: TGTGCCAGCTCACAGGGACGGATGAACACTGAAGCTTTCTTT. This encodes CASSQGRMNTEAFF.

This clonotype has only a few counts. The rearrangement joins TRBV20-1 to TRBJ2-1; the D gene is possibly TRBD1 (6 bases). The CDR3 has 17 residues. V dropped 2 bases and J dropped 4 bases, with 21 bases sitting between them. CDR1 is DFQATT and CDR2 is SNEGSKA in the germline V gene (reference sequence). This CDR3 is CSARNSLTGKIYNEQFF. The CDR3 nucleotides are TGCAGTGCTAGAAATTCGCTTACAGGGAAAATTTACAATGAGCAGTTCTTC.

The genes are TRBV12-3 or TRBV12-4 and TRBJ2-5, with D possibly being TRBD1 (7 bases). The ends were cut back, 6 bases at V and 7 bases at J, with 24 bases in the middle. CDR3 length: 16 residues. CDR3 sequence: CASSRYTGDRVGTQYF. CDR3 DNA: TGTGCCAGCAGCCGCTATACGGGAGACAGGGTTGGGACCCAGTACTTC.